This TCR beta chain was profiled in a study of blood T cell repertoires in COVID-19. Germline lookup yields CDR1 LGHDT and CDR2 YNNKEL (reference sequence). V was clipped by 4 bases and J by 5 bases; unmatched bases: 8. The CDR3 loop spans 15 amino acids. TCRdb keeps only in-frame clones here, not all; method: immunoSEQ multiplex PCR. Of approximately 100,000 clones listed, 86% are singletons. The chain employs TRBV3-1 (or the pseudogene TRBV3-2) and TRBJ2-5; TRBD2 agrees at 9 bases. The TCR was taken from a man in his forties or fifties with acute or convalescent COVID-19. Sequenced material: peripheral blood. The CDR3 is CASSLQGGRGETQYF. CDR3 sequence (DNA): TGTGCCAGCAGCCTTCAGGGCGGGAGGGGGGAGACCCAGTACTTC.